The 18 T cell receptor beta chains below come from one sample, sequenced in a study of control samples from healthy donors and cancer patients. Clones were read by immunoSEQ multiplex PCR, and TCRdb kept only the in-frame ones, dropping some. Among hundreds of thousands of clones listed, roughly four fifths were seen once. Sequences were obtained from PBMCs. These receptors all come from a woman aged 60 to 75 with lung cancer.

The chain couples TRBV9 to TRBJ2-5; D possibly corresponds to TRBD2 (7 bases). Trimming stripped 0 bases from V and 1 base from J, with 16 bases between. From germline, CDR1 is SGDLS and CDR2 YYNGEE. The CDR3 spans 17 residues. The CDR3 here is CASSVAGLGGGQETQYF. In nucleotides, the CDR3 is TGTGCCAGCAGCGTAGCTGGACTAGGGGGAGGCCAAGAGACCCAGTACTTC. The full variable domain, rest sourced from reference TRBV9 and TRBJ2-5, is DSGVTQTPKHLITATGQRVTLRCSPRSGDLSVYWYQQSLDQGLQFLIQYYNGEERAKGNILERFSAQQFPDLHSELNLSSLELGDSALYFCASSVAGLGGGQETQYFGPGTRLLVL.

V is TRBV19 and J is TRBJ2-7, with 8 bases that match TRBD1. V shed 6 bases and J 6 bases; nucleotides not matched to a gene: 13. The CDR3 has 15 amino acids. From germline, CDR1 is LNHDA and CDR2 SQIVND (reference sequence). The CDR3 spells CASRETGTGLAEQYF. CDR3 DNA sequence: TGTGCCAGTAGGGAAACCGGGACAGGCCTCGCCGAGCAGTACTTC.

The V and J genes are TRBV29-1 and TRBJ1-4; 8 bases line up with TRBD1. The CDR3 spans 13 residues. The J segment lost 7 bases and the V segment lost 3 bases, leaving 4 bases of the junction unmatched. Germline-derived CDR1 and CDR2 are SQVTM and ANQGSEA. The CDR3 spells CSVDGTGTEKLFF. The CDR3 DNA sequence: TGCAGCGTTGACGGGACAGGCACTGAAAAACTGTTTTTT. Using reference TRBV29-1 and TRBJ1-4 for the parts outside the CDR3, the full variable domain is SAVISQKPSRDICQRGTSLTIQCQVDSQVTMMFWYRQQPGQSLTLIATANQGSEATYESGFVIDKFPISRPNLTFSTLTVSNMSPEDSSIYLCSVDGTGTEKLFFGSGTQLSVL.

The CDR3 loop is CASRYQGRAFF. The CDR3 DNA follows: TGTGCCAGCAGGTATCAGGGAAGGGCTTTCTTT. The chain carries TRBV5-4 and TRBJ1-1, with a possible D match to TRBD1 (5 bases). Germline assignment: CDR1 SGHNT and CDR2 YYREEE (reference sequence). The CDR3 has 11 residues. The V and J ends lost 5 bases and 11 bases respectively, with 13 bases between them.

The rearrangement uses TRBV3-1 (or the pseudogene TRBV3-2) and TRBJ2-1; 8 bases match TRBD1. CDR3 length equals 16 residues. Germline values: CDR1 LGHDT, CDR2 YNNKEL (reference sequence). V shed 4 bases, J shed 4 bases, and the junction held 9 bases outside the gene matches. CDR3 protein: CASSLRGLAPYNEQFF. In DNA form, the CDR3 reads TGTGCCAGCAGCCTCAGGGGGCTAGCGCCTTACAATGAGCAGTTCTTC.

V usage is TRBV4-2 and J usage is TRBJ2-1; the match to TRBD2 covers 14 bases. CDR1 is LGHNA and CDR2 is YNFKEQ in the germline V gene. The length of the CDR3 is 17 residues. V lost 1 base, J lost 7 bases, and 6 bases stayed unmatched. The CDR3 DNA follows: TGTGCCAGCAGCCAAGGGCTGGGACTAGCGGGAGTGAATGAGCAGTTCTTC. Translating gives CASSQGLGLAGVNEQFF.

V is TRBV7-9 and J is TRBJ2-5; possibly TRBD1 for D (5 bases). This CDR3 contains 13 residues. The V and J ends lost 5 bases and 4 bases respectively, with 11 bases between them. CDR1 is SEHNR, CDR2 FQNEAQ, per germline (reference sequence). The CDR3 spells CASSRGQGETQYF. The CDR3 region has the DNA TGTGCCAGCAGCCGTGGGCAGGGAGAGACCCAGTACTTC.

The chain is built from TRBV19 and TRBJ1-2; possibly TRBD1 for D (5 bases). This CDR3 has 12 amino acids. Germline V lookup: CDR1 LNHDA, CDR2 SQIVND (reference sequence). Trimming removed 10 bases at V and 3 bases at J, with 12 bases between. CDR3 DNA sequence: TGTGCCACCCGCAGGGTTGACTATGGCTACACCTTC. It codes for CATRRVDYGYTF.

This clone was picked up one time. This sequence joins TRBV4-1 and TRBJ1-3; TRBD1 agrees at 7 bases. This CDR3 is built from 18 residues. Losses at the gene ends were 6 bases for V and 0 bases for J; bases not matched to a gene: 14. CDR1 and CDR2 from the germline V gene are MGHRA and YSYEKL. In DNA, the CDR3 is TGCGCCAGCAGTCTAGACAGGGTAGGGGTTAGCTCTGGAAACACCATATATTTT. Encoded protein: CASSLDRVGVSSGNTIYF.

This chain joins TRBV2 and TRBJ2-1; 11 bases match TRBD2. J lost 8 bases, V lost 4 bases, and 4 bases had no gene match. Germline CDR1 is SNHLY and CDR2 is FYNNEI. The CDR3 loop spans 14 amino acids. The CDR3 here is CASSALAGGYEQFF. CDR3 DNA sequence: TGTGCCAGCAGTGCGTTAGCGGGAGGGTATGAGCAGTTCTTC.

This clone was seen only a few times. This sequence joins TRBV11-2 and TRBJ1-4; 7 bases are a match to TRBD1. Per germline, CDR1 SGHAT and CDR2 FQNNGV. V dropped 1 base and J dropped 7; count of bases not matched to a gene: 0. This CDR3 contains 13 residues. DNA for the CDR3: TGTGCCAGCAGCTTAGGACAGGGTGAAAAACTGTTTTTT. Protein: CASSLGQGEKLFF.

The chain joins TRBV18 to TRBJ1-1; 7 bases fit TRBD1. Germline values: CDR1 KGHSH, CDR2 LQKENI. V shed 3 bases and J 10 bases; nucleotides not matched to a gene: 8. The CDR3 covers 13 residues. CDR3 region: CASSPEGALGAFF. Written as DNA, the CDR3 is TGTGCCAGCTCACCGGAGGGGGCTTTGGGAGCTTTCTTT. The full variable domain, with the rest looked up from reference TRBV18 and TRBJ1-1, is NAGVMQNPRHLVRRRGQEARLRCSPMKGHSHVYWYRQLPEEGLKFMVYLQKENIIDESGMPKERFSAEFPKEGPSILRIQQVVRGDSAAYFCASSPEGALGAFFGQGTRLTVV.

This clone was counted only a few times. The chain employs TRBV4-1 and TRBJ1-4, with a tentative D call TRBD1 (5 bases). Trimming left V 4 bases short and J 0 bases short, with 12 bases between. This CDR3 region has 16 residues. Germline V gives CDR1 MGHRA, CDR2 YSYEKL. The DNA of the CDR3 is TGCGCCAGCAGCCTCCAGGGTGGGACAACTAATGAAAAACTGTTTTTT. Translation: CASSLQGGTTNEKLFF.

This clone was observed a single time. V gene TRBV28 combines with J gene TRBJ1-3; no definite D call. V was trimmed by 3 bases and J by 1 base, leaving 4 bases between them. This CDR3 comprises 13 residues. The germline V gene encodes CDR1 MDHEN and CDR2 SYDVKM. As DNA, the CDR3 is TGTGCCAGCAGTTTCGTTTCTGGAAACACCATATATTTT. Amino acids: CASSFVSGNTIYF.

This sequence joins TRBV9 and TRBJ2-5, with D tentatively TRBD1 (6 bases). There are 17 residues in the CDR3. Trimming removed 4 bases at V and 0 bases at J, with 19 bases between. Germline V gene lookup returns CDR1 SGDLS and CDR2 YYNGEE. Here the CDR3 reads CASSPYLGGRYQETQYF. The CDR3 region has the DNA TGTGCCAGCAGCCCCTATCTTGGGGGCCGGTACCAAGAGACCCAGTACTTC.

V is TRBV5-1 and J is TRBJ2-1; TRBD2 aligns across 12 bases. The CDR3 consists of 16 residues. V lost 0 bases to trimming and J lost 6 bases; unmatched junction nucleotides: 4. In germline, CDR1 is SGHRS, CDR2 YFSETQ. This CDR3 reads CASSLGATSGSNEQFF. The CDR3 DNA reads as TGCGCCAGCAGCTTGGGCGCGACTAGCGGGAGCAATGAGCAGTTCTTC.

The chain combines TRBV9 with TRBJ1-2; 10 nucleotides line up with TRBD1. CDR1 is SGDLS and CDR2 is YYNGEE in the germline V gene. Unmatched junction bases numbered 6, after V lost 3 bases and J lost 4 bases. CDR3 length equals 15 residues. The CDR3 loop reads CASSDEGQGTYGYTF. The DNA for the CDR3 is TGTGCCAGCAGCGACGAGGGACAGGGGACCTATGGCTACACCTTC.

The rearrangement uses TRBV5-1 and TRBJ2-3, with TRBD1 matching over 7 bases. This CDR3 has 15 residues. Germline V gene data show CDR1 as SGHRS and CDR2 as YFSETQ. The trim removed 4 bases at V and 2 bases at J, leaving 7 bases unmatched. CDR3 region: CASSRGQSDTDTQYF. CDR3 bases: TGCGCCAGCAGCCGGGGACAGAGCGACACAGATACGCAGTATTTT.